This T cell receptor beta chain was recorded in a study of early T cells in non-severe SARS-CoV-2 infection. Across the study: Sequencing of unsorted whole blood was done on bulk RNA, leaving chains unpaired. The study, taken as a whole, reports: VDJdb matches were skewed toward anti-spike CD8 T cell responses.

At least ten counts were recorded for this clonotype. Its antigen is currently unknown. V was pared by 0 bases and J by 5 bases, with 7 bases of the junction left unmatched. Germline values: CDR1 DFQATT, CDR2 SNEGSKA (reference sequence). This CDR3 is built from 16 residues. Individual cDNA molecules carried attached unique molecular identifiers. TCRdb re-called the 5' RACE reads with MiXCR, one entry per CDR3 protein. The repertoire holds around 84,000 distinct CDR3 sequences, with 13% to 15% as singletons. This rearrangement joins TRBV20-1 to TRBJ2-2; 9 nucleotides align to TRBD1. Sequencing input: whole blood. This sequence was found in an adult who was a healthcare worker with PCR-confirmed SARS-CoV-2 infection or an uninfected control (not recorded which). CDR3 residues: CSARDPGQGSTGELFF. Here the CDR3 DNA reads TGCAGTGCTAGAGATCCCGGACAGGGGTCGACCGGGGAGCTGTTTTTT.